This T cell receptor beta chain was recovered during a study of T cell responses to AZD1222 COVID-19 vaccine. Study-level findings and limits: Baseline antibody screening turned up just six seropositive AZD1222 recipients.

Here immunoSEQ multiplex PCR was the method, and the copy in TCRdb shows in-frame clones only, minus some. The sample consists of over 150,000 clones, 90% of them appearing once. The V gene's germline CDR1 is SGHRS and CDR2 YFSETQ. Deletions cut 0 bases from V and 2 bases from J, with 5 bases between. CDR3 size: 13 residues. About this clone itself: Antigen specificity is unknown.

This specimen consisted of peripheral blood, obtained on day 0 of AZD1222 vaccination. The chain is built from TRBV5-1 and TRBJ1-2; no firm D call. The source is an adult in good health. The CDR3 reads CASSLDKNYGYTF. The CDR3 DNA reads TGCGCCAGCAGCTTGGACAAAAACTATGGCTACACCTTC.